Following are 18 T cell receptor beta chains from one sample sequenced in a study of tumor-infiltrating lymphocytes in primary liver carcinoma. The study extracted blood RNA from unsorted whole blood and also extracted germline DNA. A primer matching the constant region was used to make TCR beta cDNA from approximately 500 ng of total RNA. Researchers made the TCR beta libraries by running three nested multiplex PCR rounds with slightly modified ARM-PCR. Primers for the first two PCR rounds were TRBV1-TRBV30 forward primers and a C-beta reverse primer (around 11 cycles per round). TCRdb reprocessed the multiplex PCR reads via MiXCR and lists one record per CDR3 protein. The sample contains about 300,000 distinct CDR3 sequences, approximately 65% of which appear only once. The sample was peripheral blood. The source is a man in his forties with primary liver carcinoma and hepatitis B virus infection.

This clonotype was counted between two and nine times. A much larger clone lies a single base off, so this may be a read error. The chain recombines TRBV6-5 with TRBJ2-3; 7 bases fit TRBD1. Per germline, CDR1 MNHEY and CDR2 SVGAGI. The junction had 14 bases not matched to a gene; V was cut back by 6 bases and J by 5 bases. The CDR3 contains 16 residues. CDR3 in DNA: TGTGCCAGCAGCCTGGGTCCGGGACAGATCATAGATACGCAGTATTTT. This translates into CASSLGPGQIIDTQYF.

This clonotype was seen many times. V usage is TRBV12-3 or TRBV12-4 and J usage is TRBJ2-3; D might be TRBD2 (6 bases). The CDR3 sequence is 13 residues long. V was cut by 1 base and J by 6 bases, with 8 bases left in between. The CDR3 bases are TGTGCCAGCAGTTTAGGGGAGGTCGATACGCAGTATTTT. Its translation is CASSLGEVDTQYF.

The count of this clonotype is one. It may be a read error: a sequence one base away is much more abundant. This rearrangement joins TRBV10-2 to TRBJ1-5, with D unclear. This CDR3 is built from 12 residues. The V gene lost 4 bases and the J gene lost 3 bases, with 4 bases spanning the gap. Germline V gene sequence: CDR1 WSHSY, CDR2 SAAADI. The CDR3 loop is CASSAVNQPQHF. CDR3 coding DNA: TGCGCCAGCAGTGCTGTCAATCAGCCCCAGCATTTT.

Notes on this clonotype: This may arise from a read error, as a much more abundant clone is one base away. V usage is TRBV6-1 and J usage is TRBJ1-5; no firm D call. CDR1 MNHNS and CDR2 SASEGT come from the germline V gene. There are 14 residues in the CDR3. The chain's CDR3 is CDSSAAGGNQPQHF. Written as DNA, the CDR3 is TGTGACAGCAGTGCGGCGGGAGGCAATCAGCCCCAGCATTTT.

The table lists this clonotype with a few counts. This chain connects TRBV5-1 to TRBJ1-2; D possibly corresponds to TRBD1 (5 bases). Germline V lookup: CDR1 SGHRS, CDR2 YFSETQ. V was cut by 0 bases and J by 7 bases, with 10 bases left in between. The CDR3 spans 13 residues. CDR3 sequence (DNA): TGCGCCAGCAGCTTGGAGGGACCTCTTGGCTACACCTTC. Protein product: CASSLEGPLGYTF. The full variable domain, in which reference TRBV5-1 and TRBJ1-2 provide the parts outside the CDR3, is KAGVTQTPRYLIKTRGQQVTLSCSPISGHRSVSWYQQTPGQGLQFLFEYFSETQRNKGNFPGRFSGRQFSNSRSEMNVSTLELGDSALYLCASSLEGPLGYTFGSGTRLTVV.

V gene TRBV5-1 combines with J gene TRBJ2-3, with 7 bases that match TRBD2. The germline V gene has CDR1 SGHRS and CDR2 YFSETQ. Trimming took 1 base from V and 5 from J; bases not matched to a gene: 16. The CDR3 is 18 residues long. DNA for the CDR3: TGCGCCAGCAGCTTGATGTTCCCTGGCGGGAGTGGAGGAGATACGCAGTATTTT. It translates to CASSLMFPGGSGGDTQYF.

The chain employs TRBV5-1 and TRBJ1-4; D may be TRBD1 (5 bases). Trimming shortened V by 0 bases and J by 8 bases, and 8 bases separated the two germline ends. The CDR3 runs to 13 residues. Germline CDR1 SGHRS, CDR2 YFSETQ. The CDR3 DNA reads as TGCGCCAGCAGCTTGGTCGGGGGGGAAAAACTGTTTTTT. Protein sequence: CASSLVGGEKLFF.

Note on this clonotype: Since a much larger clone is just one base distant, this may be a read error. The CDR3 is CASSLGPGTSDDEQLF. The CDR3 DNA reads TGTGCCAGCAGTTTGGGTCCCGGGACTAGCGACGATGAGCAGCTCTTC. The chain links TRBV12-3 or TRBV12-4 to TRBJ2-1; 10 nucleotides agree with TRBD2. The CDR3 extends over 16 amino acids.

In its sample, this clonotype was seen a few times. The chain links TRBV6-5 to TRBJ2-7, with 8 bases matching TRBD1. The V segment lost 0 bases and the J segment 7 bases; nucleotides outside the gene matches: 8. The CDR3 has 15 amino acids. Per germline, CDR1 MNHEY and CDR2 SVGAGI. The CDR3: CASSYSRQGAGEQYF. CDR3 DNA: TGTGCCAGCAGTTACTCGAGGCAGGGGGCGGGTGAGCAGTACTTC.

This clonotype was counted once. A much larger clonotype is one base distant, so this may be a read error. J is TRBJ2-7 and V is TRBV6-6; 7 bases align to TRBD1. From germline, CDR1 is MNHNY and CDR2 SVGAGI (reference sequence). This CDR3 comprises 17 residues. After removal of 1 base from V and 5 bases from J, the junction contained 14 bases not matched to a gene. The CDR3 is CASSYCTQPTGSDEQYF. CDR3 nucleotide sequence: TGTGCCAGCAGTTACTGTACCCAACCGACAGGGTCGGACGAGCAGTACTTC.

This clonotype is a singleton in its sample. Since a much larger clone is just one base distant, this may be a read error. The chain carries TRBV6-2 or TRBV6-3 and TRBJ2-7, with D possibly TRBD2 on 6 matching bases. Germline CDR1 and CDR2: MNHEY and SVGEGT. The germline V and J ends were trimmed by 10 bases and 3 bases, with 28 bases remaining between them. The CDR3 has 17 residues. The CDR3: CATVPTGSGRMFYEQYF. CDR3 nucleotides: TGTGCCACCGTCCCGACCGGGAGCGGACGTATGTTCTACGAGCAGTACTTC.

For this clonotype: A read error may explain this, as a much larger clone is one base away. The gene calls are TRBV6-5 and TRBJ2-1, with D unresolved. This CDR3 contains 8 residues. The germline V gene has CDR1 MNHEY and CDR2 SVGAGI. The CDR3 sequence is CVSNEQFF. The DNA of the CDR3 is TGTGTCAGCAATGAGCAGTTCTTC.

This clonotype was seen at least ten times. The genes are TRBV5-5 and TRBJ2-7; TRBD2 aligns across 8 bases. Per germline, CDR1 SGHKS and CDR2 YYEKEE (reference sequence). The CDR3 sequence is 15 residues long. V trimming: 1 base; J trimming: 5 bases; junction bases outside the gene matches: 8. The CDR3 region is CASSLRAGVKNEQYF. CDR3 nucleotides: TGTGCCAGCAGCTTGCGAGCGGGAGTAAAAAACGAGCAGTACTTC.

As regards this clonotype: Possible read error: a much larger clone is one base away. This chain uses TRBV29-1 with TRBJ2-7; TRBD2 is a possible D gene (5 bases). Germline V gene sequence: CDR1 SQVTM, CDR2 ANQGSEA. There are 13 residues in the CDR3. The CDR3 sequence is CSIERREPYEQYF. The CDR3 nucleotides read TGCAGCATTGAAAGACGGGAACCCTACGAGCAGTACTTC.

Comments on this clonotype: This may be a read error, as it is one base from a much larger clone. The chain combines TRBV6-1 with TRBJ2-5, with 9 positions matching TRBD1. Germline-derived CDR1 and CDR2 are MNHNS and SASEGT. The CDR3 extends over 15 amino acids. The CDR3 DNA reads TGTGCCAACAGTGAAGCGCTGACAGGGGGAGAGACCCAGTACTTC. This codes for CANSEALTGGETQYF.

At least ten counts were recorded for this clonotype. The chain has TRBV29-1 and TRBJ2-3, with 11 bases matching TRBD2. The junction had 6 bases not matched to a gene; V was cut back by 1 base and J by 6 bases. This CDR3 contains 15 residues. Germline V CDR1 and CDR2: SQVTM, ANQGSEA. This chain's CDR3 is CSVEAIPSGRDTQYF. CDR3 sequence (DNA): TGCAGCGTTGAAGCCATTCCTAGCGGGAGGGATACGCAGTATTTT.

Concerning this clonotype: Since a much larger clone is just one base distant, this may be a read error. The CDR3 region is CASSRQRNTETFF. In DNA, the CDR3 is TGTGCCAGCAGCCGTCAGAGGAACACTGAAACTTTCTTT. The V call is TRBV7-8, the J call TRBJ1-1; D gene unclear. Germline CDR1 reads SGHVS; CDR2 reads FQNEAQ. The CDR3 covers 13 residues. Complete variable domain (other parts from reference TRBV7-8 and TRBJ1-1): GAGVSQSPRYKVAKRGQDVALRCDPISGHVSLFWYQQALGQGPEFLTYFQNEAQLDKSGLPSDRFFAERPEGSVSTLKIQRTQQEDSAVYLCASSRQRNTETFFGQGTRLTVV.

This clonotype was observed many times. J is TRBJ2-7 and V is TRBV6-5, with D unclear. Germline CDR1 and CDR2: MNHEY and SVGAGI. V dropped 8 bases and J dropped 0 bases, with 8 bases sitting between them. This CDR3 region has 12 residues. As DNA, the CDR3 is TGTGCCAGCGCCCGGAGCTCCTACGAGCAGTACTTC. It yields the protein CASARSSYEQYF.